This section outlines one T cell receptor (beta chain) sequence together with its context. Per the authors' pipeline: Estimates of nucleated cell counts were drawn from the amplification of reference gene primers. Repertoires were generated with immunoSEQ multiplex PCR, while TCRdb's copy carries only in-frame clones and drops some. The DNA gave D and trimming, while V, J and clone size come from that table. The sample carries some 250,000 clones, around nine tenths recorded once. These data originate in a study of blood T cell repertoires in COVID-19. Turning to the study itself: PBMCs, B-cell-depleted T cells, or T cells were the source of the cDNA or gDNA that made up the material.

The CDR3 length is 16 residues. Between the trimmed V and J ends, which lost 1 base and 1 base, there was a span of 14 bases. Germline V gene sequence: CDR1 SGDLS, CDR2 YYNGEE. The sample consisted of peripheral blood. The genes are TRBV9 and TRBJ1-2; D is possibly TRBD1 (6 bases). The receptor comes from a woman in her seventies with active or convalescent COVID-19. Written as DNA, the CDR3 is TGTGCCAGCAGCGTAACGGCAGGGGCCGTTAACTATGGCTACACCTTC. It encodes CASSVTAGAVNYGYTF.